This T cell receptor beta chain was captured in a study of blood T cell repertoires in COVID-19. At the level of the study: Spain, Italy and the United States supplied samples that represented acute and convalescent COVID-19. From T cells, B-cell-depleted T cells, or PBMCs came the material, which was cDNA or gDNA.

Original processing methods: Amplification of reference gene primers provided the estimated nucleated cell counts. TCRdb's table, derived via immunoSEQ multiplex PCR, lists solely in-frame clones and lacks some. The V and J calls and clone size come from that table; D and trimming were worked out from the DNA. The top ten clones hold more than 5% of a sample with 120,000 or so clones, about four fifths of them seen once. The germline V gene has CDR1 MNHEY and CDR2 SMNVEV (reference sequence). This CDR3 has 16 residues. The V gene end was trimmed by 0 bases and the J gene end by 9 bases; junction bases not matched to a gene: 8.

The sequence came from an elderly man with active or convalescent COVID-19. Sequenced sample: peripheral blood. V gene TRBV27 combines with J gene TRBJ1-6, with 7 bases lining up with TRBD1. The CDR3 loop is CASSLSPGGYGSPLHF. CDR3 DNA sequence: TGTGCCAGCAGTTTATCGCCAGGGGGGTACGGTTCACCCCTCCACTTT.